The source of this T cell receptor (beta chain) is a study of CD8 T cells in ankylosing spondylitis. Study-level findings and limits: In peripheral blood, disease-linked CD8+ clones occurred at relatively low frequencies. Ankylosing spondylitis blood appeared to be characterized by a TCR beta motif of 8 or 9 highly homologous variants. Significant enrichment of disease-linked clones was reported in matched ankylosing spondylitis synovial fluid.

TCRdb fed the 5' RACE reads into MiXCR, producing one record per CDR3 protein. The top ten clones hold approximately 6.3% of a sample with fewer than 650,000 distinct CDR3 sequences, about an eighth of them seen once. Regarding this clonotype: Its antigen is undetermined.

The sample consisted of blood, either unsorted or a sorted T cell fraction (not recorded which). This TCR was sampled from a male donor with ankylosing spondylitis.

The CDR3 nucleotides are TGCAGTGCTAGGGCCAACCGGGCAGCCAATACACTAGCCAAAAACATTCAGTACTTC. Protein sequence: CSARANRAANTLAKNIQYF. The chain combines TRBV20-1 with TRBJ2-4; D gene uncertain. This CDR3 is 19 amino acids long. V lost 3 bases to trimming and J lost 0 bases, with 24 bases between them. CDR1 and CDR2 (germline): DFQATT, SNEGSKA (reference sequence).